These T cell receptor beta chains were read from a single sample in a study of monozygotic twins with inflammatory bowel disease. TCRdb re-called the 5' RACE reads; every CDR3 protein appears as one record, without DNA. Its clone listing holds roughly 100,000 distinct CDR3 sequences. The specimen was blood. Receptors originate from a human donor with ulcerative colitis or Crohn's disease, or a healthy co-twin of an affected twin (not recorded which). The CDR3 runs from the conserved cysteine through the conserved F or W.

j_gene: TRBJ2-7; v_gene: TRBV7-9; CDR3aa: CASSLRTGGGYEQYF
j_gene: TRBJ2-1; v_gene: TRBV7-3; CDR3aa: CASSPDTYNEQFF
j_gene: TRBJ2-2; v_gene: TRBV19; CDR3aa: CASTRYYRGGTAGELFF
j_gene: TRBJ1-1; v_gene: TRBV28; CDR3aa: CASSGRNFGAFF
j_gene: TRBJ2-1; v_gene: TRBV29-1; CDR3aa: CSVEARPQNNEQFF
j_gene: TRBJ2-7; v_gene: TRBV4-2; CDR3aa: CASGPGGSSYEQYF
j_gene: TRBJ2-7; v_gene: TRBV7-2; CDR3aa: CASSLQRQDEQYF
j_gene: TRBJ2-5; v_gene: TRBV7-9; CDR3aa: CASSLERGGTKETQYF
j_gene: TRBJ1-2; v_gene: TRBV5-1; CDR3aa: CASSFPGTNYGYTF
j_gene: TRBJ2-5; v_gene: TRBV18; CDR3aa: CASSPPSSETQYF
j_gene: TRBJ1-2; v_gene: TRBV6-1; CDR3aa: CASSELRLGSVNGYTF
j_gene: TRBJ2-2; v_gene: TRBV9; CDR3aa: CASSSRLARNTGELFF
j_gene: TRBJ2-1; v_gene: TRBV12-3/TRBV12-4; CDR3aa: CASNRGMKQFF
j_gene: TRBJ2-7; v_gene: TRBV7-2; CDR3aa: CASRVAGGREQYF
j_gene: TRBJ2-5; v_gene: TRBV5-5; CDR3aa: CASSLVAGGPETQYF
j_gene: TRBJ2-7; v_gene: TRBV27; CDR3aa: CASRDAIYEQYF
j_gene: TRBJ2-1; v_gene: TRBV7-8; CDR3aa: CASSLNFRNEQFF